These T cell receptor beta chains were read from a single sample in a study of CD8 T cells in Susac syndrome. TCRdb processed the immunoSEQ multiplex PCR reads anew with MiXCR; each CDR3 protein has one entry. This table has some 150,000 distinct CDR3 sequences, roughly 95% appearing once. The sample taken for sequencing was CD8+ T cells from PBMCs. Receptors were obtained from a human donor with multiple sclerosis. Both conserved end residues are part of each CDR3. A D gene is named only where the DNA matches it firmly. Clone size is given for some rows only: seen once, a few or many times, or a class if the clone is expanded.

TRBV30,NA,NA,TRBJ2-1,CAWSTSEQFF,TGTGCCTGGTCTACTAGTGAGCAGTTCTTC
TRBV5-4,TRBD2,NA,TRBJ2-7,CASSLEGSGALNEQYF,TGTGCCAGCAGCTTGGAGGGGAGCGGGGCCTTGAACGAGCAGTACTTC
TRBV6-5,NA,NA,TRBJ1-1,CASSYRGEGTTEAFF,TGTGCCAGCAGTTACCGAGGGGAAGGGACCACTGAAGCTTTCTTT
TRBV20-1,NA,NA,TRBJ2-1,CSARDWPDSYNEQFF,TGCAGTGCTAGAGATTGGCCCGACTCCTACAATGAGCAGTTCTTC
TRBV20-1,TRBD2,once,TRBJ2-5,CSASRGTSGGKETQYF,TGCAGTGCTAGTCGAGGGACTAGCGGGGGGAAAGAGACCCAGTACTTC
TRBV13,TRBD2,NA,TRBJ2-1,CASSARAGAYNEQFF,TGTGCCAGCAGCGCGAGGGCGGGGGCCTACAATGAGCAGTTCTTC
TRBV5-1,NA,NA,TRBJ1-4,CASSLVGPRTDNEKLFF,TGCGCCAGCAGCTTGGTGGGACCACGGACAGATAATGAAAAACTGTTTTTT
TRBV14,NA,NA,TRBJ2-7,CASSPSVPYEQYF,TGTGCCAGCAGCCCGTCGGTGCCCTACGAGCAGTACTTC
TRBV27,NA,once,TRBJ2-1,CASSAHSSTYNNEQFF,TGTGCCAGCAGTGCCCACTCTAGCACGTATAACAATGAGCAGTTCTTC
TRBV20-1,NA,NA,TRBJ2-1,CSGRGIYSSEQFF,TGCAGTGGAAGGGGGATCTACTCATCCGAGCAGTTCTTC
TRBV27,NA,NA,TRBJ1-5,CASSLMSVGQPQHF,TGTGCCAGCAGTTTGATGTCGGTGGGTCAGCCCCAGCATTTT
TRBV27,TRBD1,NA,TRBJ1-5,CASSLSGTEYSNQPQHF,TGTGCCAGCAGTTTATCAGGGACAGAGTATAGCAATCAGCCCCAGCATTTT
TRBV3-1,NA,NA,TRBJ1-1,CASSQPKMNTEAFF,TGTGCCAGCAGCCAACCAAAAATGAACACTGAAGCTTTCTTT
TRBV30,NA,NA,TRBJ1-1,CAWRSGTENTEAFF,TGTGCCTGGAGATCGGGTACTGAGAACACTGAAGCTTTCTTT
TRBV7-9,TRBD1,NA,TRBJ2-7,CASSWGTGPPRYEQYF,TGTGCCAGCAGCTGGGGGACAGGCCCTCCACGCTACGAGCAGTACTTC
TRBV5-1,TRBD1,NA,TRBJ1-1,CASSLRGGNQRTEAFF,TGCGCCAGCAGCCTGCGAGGGGGCAACCAGAGGACTGAAGCTTTCTTT
TRBV12-3/TRBV12-4,NA,NA,TRBJ1-6,CASSLGREASPLHF,TGTGCCAGCAGTTTGGGCAGGGAGGCCTCACCCCTCCACTTT
TRBV30,NA,NA,TRBJ2-7,CAWSLVSYEQYF,TGTGCCTGGAGTTTAGTCTCCTACGAGCAGTACTTC
TRBV29-1,NA,NA,TRBJ2-4,CSVETDGNIQYF,TGCAGCGTTGAGACAGATGGAAACATTCAGTACTTC
TRBV27,NA,NA,TRBJ1-2,CASSYRAGNYGYTF,TGTGCCAGCAGTTATCGGGCGGGAAACTATGGCTACACCTTC
TRBV13,TRBD1,NA,TRBJ2-1,CASSSGTGGFGEQFF,TGTGCCAGCAGCTCCGGGACAGGGGGGTTCGGTGAGCAGTTCTTC
TRBV5-1,NA,NA,TRBJ1-1,CASSPDREVNTEAFF,TGCGCCAGCAGCCCCGACAGAGAAGTGAACACTGAAGCTTTCTTT
TRBV19,NA,NA,TRBJ1-2,CASSISAYGYTF,TGTGCCAGTAGTATTTCGGCCTATGGCTACACCTTC
TRBV29-1,NA,NA,TRBJ2-3,CSVCLPSSGTQYF,TGCAGCGTTTGTTTACCTAGCTCGGGTACGCAGTATTTT
TRBV29-1,NA,NA,TRBJ2-4,CSVERHLLAKNIQYF,TGCAGCGTTGAGAGACACCTTCTAGCCAAAAACATTCAGTACTTC
TRBV20-1,TRBD2,once,TRBJ2-1,CSARGVNNEQFF,TGCAGTGCTCGGGGGGTAAACAATGAGCAGTTCTTC